The 24 T cell receptor beta chains in this list originate from one sample, sequenced in a study of CD8 T cells in ankylosing spondylitis (dated by TCRdb to the late 2010s). The library came from 5' RACE. The listed sequencing device is Illumina HiSeq 2500. TCRdb reworked the public reads: Q25 trimming with fastp, MiXCR clone assembly, productive beta chains retained. Each CDR3 protein appears once, grouped with its most common genes and DNA. The table for this sample lists about 200,000 distinct CDR3 sequences; around 24% of them were counted only once. The top ten clones comprise 6.6% of the sample. Specimen: blood, either unsorted or a sorted T cell fraction (not recorded which). The origin of the receptors is a male donor with ankylosing spondylitis or in good health (not recorded which).

The chain joins TRBV6-1 to TRBJ1-4; D unresolved. Looked up from germline, CDR1 is MNHNS and CDR2 is SASEGT. V shed 5 bases and J shed 5 bases, with 15 bases lying between them. The CDR3 extends over 15 amino acids. This chain's CDR3 is CASSPLDGRNEKLFF. CDR3 coding DNA: TGTGCCAGCAGTCCCTTGGACGGGAGAAATGAAAAACTGTTTTTT.

This clonotype was detected ten times or more. CDR3 nucleotides: TGCGCCAGCAGCCAAGATTTCGCGACGCAAACCAGGCATGAGCAGTTCTTC. Protein product: CASSQDFATQTRHEQFF. The chain recombines TRBV4-1 with TRBJ2-1; D is undetermined. CDR3 length: 17 amino acids. The germline V gene has CDR1 MGHRA and CDR2 YSYEKL. V was shortened by 0 bases and J by 8 bases, with 20 bases between the two germline ends.

The chain recombines TRBV2 with TRBJ2-5, with TRBD2 matching over 7 bases. The germline gives CDR1 SNHLY, CDR2 FYNNEI. CDR3 length equals 16 residues. With V trimmed by 1 base and J by 5 bases, 10 bases remained unmatched. In DNA, the CDR3 is TGTGCCAGCAGTGAAGTGCGGGGGAAGGAGTTGGAGACCCAGTACTTC. Translation: CASSEVRGKELETQYF.

This clonotype was recorded a few times. The chain uses TRBV12-3 or TRBV12-4 and TRBJ1-1; unclear D gene. The CDR3 loop spans 14 amino acids. With 6 bases removed from V and 0 bases from J, the gap between germline ends came to 11 bases. CDR3: CASSRNSMNTEAFF. The CDR3 bases are TGTGCCAGCAGCCGAAACTCTATGAACACTGAAGCTTTCTTT.

The chain combines TRBV6-1 with TRBJ2-2; 13 bases are shared with TRBD2. Per the germline V gene, CDR1 is MNHNS and CDR2 is SASEGT. Unmatched junction bases numbered 10, after V lost 5 bases and J lost 4 bases. The CDR3 is made up of 18 amino acids. The CDR3 reads CASSQGLAGPRGTGELFF. The CDR3 bases are TGTGCCAGCAGTCAGGGACTAGCGGGGCCCCGAGGCACCGGGGAGCTGTTTTTT.

This clonotype was seen many times. The genes are TRBV5-1 and TRBJ1-1; possible D gene TRBD1, 5 bases. V was cut by 0 bases and J by 4 bases, with 10 bases left in between. There are 14 residues in the CDR3. CDR1 SGHRS and CDR2 YFSETQ come from the germline V gene. CDR3 in amino acids: CASSLAAGITEAFF. The CDR3 bases are TGCGCCAGCAGCTTGGCCGCAGGGATCACTGAAGCTTTCTTT.

The chain has TRBV5-5 and TRBJ2-1; D perhaps matches TRBD2 (5 bases). V was trimmed by 2 bases and J by 0 bases, leaving 6 bases between them. Germline V gene sequence: CDR1 SGHKS, CDR2 YYEKEE (reference sequence). The CDR3 sequence is 14 residues long. CDR3: CASSFRGSYNEQFF. CDR3 bases: TGTGCCAGCAGCTTCCGGGGCTCCTACAATGAGCAGTTCTTC. The full variable domain, rest sourced from reference TRBV5-5 and TRBJ2-1, is DAGVTQSPTHLIKTRGQQVTLRCSPISGHKSVSWYQQVLGQGPQFIFQYYEKEERGRGNFPDRFSARQFPNYSSELNVNALLLGDSALYLCASSFRGSYNEQFFGPGTRLTVL.

This clonotype was observed many times. This sequence joins TRBV12-3 or TRBV12-4 and TRBJ2-5; D uncertain. This CDR3 contains 13 residues. Trimming shortened V by 4 bases and J by 5 bases, and 11 bases separated the two germline ends. The chain's CDR3 is CASSSTRWETQYF. CDR3 bases: TGTGCCAGCAGTTCGACTCGTTGGGAGACCCAGTACTTC.

This clonotype occurred many times. J is TRBJ2-7 and V is TRBV4-2, with D possibly TRBD1 on 6 matching bases. Between the trimmed V and J ends, which lost 2 bases and 0 bases, there was a span of 11 bases. This CDR3 has 15 residues. The V gene's germline CDR1 is LGHNA and CDR2 YNFKEQ. The CDR3 reads CASSQRQASSYEQYF. As DNA, the CDR3 is TGTGCCAGCAGCCAAAGACAGGCGAGCTCCTACGAGCAGTACTTC.

This clonotype was seen ten or more times. The V call is TRBV5-5, the J call TRBJ2-7; 8 positions match TRBD1. V was clipped by 4 bases and J by 4 bases; unmatched bases: 13. The CDR3 has 16 amino acids. Germline V gives CDR1 SGHKS, CDR2 YYEKEE (reference sequence). CDR3 sequence: CASSQPGQGGKYEQYF. As DNA, the CDR3 is TGTGCCAGCAGCCAACCTGGACAGGGCGGGAAGTACGAGCAGTACTTC.

The chain recombines TRBV20-1 with TRBJ2-5, with 11 bases aligning to TRBD2. This CDR3 region has 15 residues. Trimming removed 3 bases from V and 5 bases from J; junction bases left unmatched: 8. Germline values: CDR1 DFQATT, CDR2 SNEGSKA (reference sequence). The CDR3 nucleotides are TGCAGTGCTAGTTCTAGTAGCGGGAGGGCGGAGACCCAGTACTTC. The encoded protein is CSASSSSGRAETQYF.

This clonotype showed up just a few times. The chain couples TRBV5-1 to TRBJ2-6; 10 nucleotides align to TRBD1. V lost 4 bases and J lost 4; bases outside the gene matches: 8. Germline CDR1 and CDR2: SGHRS and YFSETQ. The CDR3 spans 17 residues. The CDR3 DNA is TGCGCCAGCAGCAAAGGGACAGGGGTTTCAGGGGCCAACGTCCTGACTTTC. Amino acid sequence: CASSKGTGVSGANVLTF.

This clonotype appeared a single time. The chain joins TRBV12-3 or TRBV12-4 to TRBJ1-5; 7 bases fit TRBD1. The CDR3 has 16 amino acids. V dropped 4 bases and J dropped 0; count of bases not matched to a gene: 6. CDR3 region: CASSYGQAYSNQPQHF. Here the CDR3 DNA reads TGTGCCAGCAGTTATGGACAGGCGTATAGCAATCAGCCCCAGCATTTT.

This clonotype was observed a handful of times. The chain employs TRBV19 and TRBJ2-3; D remains unclear. In germline, CDR1 is LNHDA, CDR2 SQIVND (reference sequence). Deletions cut 4 bases from V and 0 bases from J, with 14 bases between. The CDR3 runs to 16 residues. Written as DNA, the CDR3 is TGTGCCAGTAGTAAGCTCGTCTCATTTAGCACAGATACGCAGTATTTT. Amino acid sequence: CASSKLVSFSTDTQYF. The whole variable domain, filled in from reference TRBV19 and TRBJ2-3, reads DGGITQSPKYLFRKEGQNVTLSCEQNLNHDAMYWYRQDPGQGLRLIYYSQIVNDFQKGDIAEGYSVSREKKESFPLTVTSAQKNPTAFYLCASSKLVSFSTDTQYFGPGTRLTVL.

The CDR3 loop reads CASSLLAGGADTQYF. The CDR3 DNA reads TGTGCCAGCAGCTTACTAGCGGGAGGCGCAGATACGCAGTATTTT. This chain uses TRBV7-3 with TRBJ2-3, with 11 bases lining up with TRBD2. This CDR3 has 15 amino acids. V gave up 2 bases and J gave up 4 bases; unmatched junction bases: 2. Germline values: CDR1 SGHTA, CDR2 FQGTGA.

This clonotype occurred many times. This chain links TRBV2 with TRBJ2-1, with 14 bases that match TRBD2. Trimming cost V 6 bases and J 8 bases; bases outside gene matches: 3. The CDR3 contains 14 residues. Looked up from germline, CDR1 is SNHLY and CDR2 is FYNNEI. CDR3 amino acids: CASRGLAGAYEQFF. CDR3 nucleotide sequence: TGTGCCAGCAGGGGACTAGCGGGAGCCTATGAGCAGTTCTTC.

This clonotype was observed many times. The genes are TRBV5-1 and TRBJ1-6, with 10 positions matching TRBD1. The CDR3 extends over 19 amino acids. Germline loops: CDR1 SGHRS, CDR2 YFSETQ. V shed 2 bases, J shed 1 base, and the junction held 9 bases outside the gene matches. The CDR3 is CASSLTGTGEGSYNSPLHF. CDR3 sequence (DNA): TGCGCCAGCAGCTTAACCGGGACAGGGGAAGGGTCCTATAATTCACCCCTCCACTTT.

The chain recombines TRBV6-5 with TRBJ2-2, with 8 positions matching TRBD2. Per the germline V gene, CDR1 is MNHEY and CDR2 is SVGAGI. Trimming at V came to 0 bases and at J to 6 bases, leaving 6 bases not matched to a gene. CDR3 length: 16 residues. The CDR3 is CASSYSYGRAPGELFF. The CDR3 bases are TGTGCCAGCAGTTACTCGTACGGGAGGGCCCCCGGGGAGCTGTTTTTT.

This chain connects TRBV6-1 to TRBJ1-2; 10 positions agree with TRBD1. CDR1 is MNHNS and CDR2 is SASEGT in the germline V gene. There are 15 residues in the CDR3. V trimming: 8 bases; J trimming: 1 base; junction bases outside the gene matches: 7. CDR3 residues: CASARQGAGNYGYTF. The CDR3 DNA sequence: TGTGCCAGCGCGAGACAGGGGGCGGGTAACTATGGCTACACCTTC.

Only a few counts were recorded for this clonotype. The rearrangement uses TRBV10-2 and TRBJ2-7; 13 nucleotides line up with TRBD2. Germline V gene sequence: CDR1 WSHSY, CDR2 SAAADI. The CDR3 extends over 13 amino acids. J gave up 3 bases and V 9 bases, and 2 bases lay outside the gene matches. CDR3 DNA: TGCGCCAGAAGGACTAGCGGGAGCTACGAGCAGTACTTC. Protein: CARRTSGSYEQYF.

The chain carries TRBV5-6 and TRBJ1-2; 9 bases agree with TRBD1. The germline V gene encodes CDR1 SGHDT and CDR2 YYEEEE. The junction had 6 bases not matched to a gene; V was cut back by 7 bases and J by 5 bases. CDR3 length: 13 residues. The CDR3 protein is CASADRGGYGYTF. DNA of the CDR3: TGTGCCAGCGCGGACAGGGGAGGGTATGGCTACACCTTC.

The chain joins TRBV20-1 to TRBJ2-3, with TRBD2 matching over 11 bases. This CDR3 has 13 amino acids. Per the germline V gene, CDR1 is DFQATT and CDR2 is SNEGSKA (reference sequence). V was pared by 5 bases and J by 6 bases, with 4 bases of the junction left unmatched. In DNA, the CDR3 is TGCAGTGCTTCTAGCGGGAGGAGTGATACGCAGTATTTT. Protein sequence: CSASSGRSDTQYF.

The chain links TRBV5-1 to TRBJ2-7, with 10 bases matching TRBD1. Germline CDR1 reads SGHRS; CDR2 reads YFSETQ. The trim removed 4 bases at V and 6 bases at J, leaving 10 bases unmatched. The CDR3 runs 15 residues. CDR3 in amino acids: CASSRTGDRGAEQYF. CDR3 DNA: TGCGCCAGCAGCCGAACGGGGGACAGGGGAGCCGAGCAGTACTTC.

In its sample, this clonotype was seen once. The chain uses TRBV20-1 and TRBJ1-2, with D unresolved. CDR1 and CDR2 from the germline V gene are DFQATT and SNEGSKA (reference sequence). Deletions cut 0 bases from V and 4 bases from J, with 12 bases between. This CDR3 region has 14 residues. In DNA, the CDR3 is TGCAGTGCTAGAGATCTACGTGGGCCCTATGGCTACACCTTC. Protein sequence: CSARDLRGPYGYTF.